One sample yielded the 28 T cell receptor beta chains listed below, sequenced in a study of T cells after yellow fever vaccination. One entry per CDR3 protein, called by TCRdb with MiXCR from the 5' RACE reads. The sample includes 150,000 to 200,000 distinct CDR3 sequences, approximately 6.2% of them seen just once. Sequenced here: CD4+ T cells sorted from PBMCs, sampled on the day of the first yellow fever vaccination. The receptor source for this set is a young man who received the YFV17D yellow fever vaccine.

This clonotype was detected a few times. V usage is TRBV6-6 and J usage is TRBJ1-3; no clear D gene. The CDR3 covers 12 residues. Trimming shortened V by 4 bases and J by 7 bases, and 8 bases separated the two germline ends. Germline V lookup: CDR1 MNHNY, CDR2 SVGAGI (reference sequence). The CDR3 here is CASSSARNTIYF. CDR3 DNA: TGTGCCAGCAGTTCCGCAAGGAACACCATATATTTT.

The chain links TRBV12-3 or TRBV12-4 to TRBJ1-1; D is uncertain. This CDR3 contains 13 residues. V lost 6 bases and J lost 3, with 11 bases in between. The CDR3 protein is CASRPWEHTEAFF. The CDR3 nucleotides are TGTGCCAGCAGACCCTGGGAGCACACTGAAGCTTTCTTT.

The rearrangement uses TRBV15 and TRBJ2-5; D might be TRBD1 (6 bases). Looked up from germline, CDR1 is LNHNV and CDR2 is YYDKDF (reference sequence). This CDR3 spans 14 amino acids. Trimming took off 3 bases at V and 3 bases at J, with 11 bases between the two ends. CDR3 loop: CATSRDRAEETQYF. The CDR3 region has the DNA TGTGCCACCAGCAGGGACAGAGCGGAAGAGACCCAGTACTTC.

Many counts were recorded for this clonotype. The genes are TRBV2 and TRBJ1-1, with 7 bases identical to TRBD1. V shed 3 bases, J shed 4 bases, and the junction held 8 bases outside the gene matches. This CDR3 has 15 amino acids. The germline V gene has CDR1 SNHLY and CDR2 FYNNEI. The CDR3 nucleotides read TGTGCCAGCAGTGAGGAGGGGGCCTACCTCACTGAAGCTTTCTTT. Translation gives CASSEEGAYLTEAFF.

This chain joins TRBV19 and TRBJ1-2; TRBD1 agrees at 8 bases. The CDR3 sequence is 13 residues long. Trimming took 5 bases from V and 6 from J; bases not matched to a gene: 5. CDR1 is LNHDA and CDR2 is SQIVND in the germline V gene (reference sequence). In DNA, the CDR3 is TGTGCCAGTAGTCTCAGGGGGCCTGATGGCTACACCTTC. Translation: CASSLRGPDGYTF.

The V call is TRBV5-4, the J call TRBJ1-2; D is unclear. V was cut by 4 bases and J by 4 bases, with 20 bases left in between. This CDR3 comprises 16 residues. Germline CDR1 and CDR2: SGHNT and YYREEE (reference sequence). The CDR3 region is CASSQRNSEVRYGYTF. Here the CDR3 DNA reads TGTGCCAGCAGCCAACGGAACTCGGAAGTACGCTATGGCTACACCTTC.

This clonotype has only a few counts. The chain uses TRBV20-1 and TRBJ1-5, with D hard to call. CDR1 is DFQATT and CDR2 is SNEGSKA in the germline V gene (reference sequence). Trimming took off 6 bases at V and 0 bases at J, with 15 bases between the two ends. The CDR3 runs to 15 residues. CDR3 sequence reads: CSAQVGYPSNQPQHF. The CDR3 nucleotides read TGCAGTGCCCAGGTGGGCTATCCTAGCAATCAGCCCCAGCATTTT.

A few counts support this clonotype. This sequence joins TRBV2 and TRBJ1-2; 8 positions match TRBD1. J lost 8 bases, V lost 7 bases, and 12 bases had no gene match. This CDR3 has 14 residues. The germline CDR1 and CDR2 sequences are SNHLY and FYNNEI. The chain's CDR3 is CASMYRGNLEGYTF. The CDR3 region has the DNA TGTGCCAGCATGTACAGGGGGAATCTCGAAGGCTACACCTTC. Variable domain in full (rest from reference TRBV2 and TRBJ1-2): EPEVTQTPSHQVTQMGQEVILRCVPISNHLYFYWYRQILGQKVEFLVSFYNNEISEKSEIFDDQFSVERPDGSNFTLKIRSTKLEDSAMYFCASMYRGNLEGYTFGSGTRLTVV.

V usage is TRBV5-1 and J usage is TRBJ2-1, with 9 bases lining up with TRBD1. The CDR3 spans 15 residues. Trimming took 0 bases from V and 7 from J; bases not matched to a gene: 5. Germline values: CDR1 SGHRS, CDR2 YFSETQ. CDR3 loop: CASSLEVTGGNEQFF. DNA for the CDR3: TGCGCCAGCAGCTTGGAGGTGACAGGGGGGAATGAGCAGTTCTTC.

This clonotype was observed at least ten times. The genes are TRBV27 and TRBJ1-3; TRBD1 agrees at 7 bases. Germline values: CDR1 MNHEY, CDR2 SMNVEV (reference sequence). Losses at the gene ends were 5 bases for V and 0 bases for J; bases not matched to a gene: 7. The CDR3 loop spans 16 amino acids. CDR3 nucleotide sequence: TGTGCCAGCAGTGAACGACAGGGATTCTCTGGAAACACCATATATTTT. It is translated as CASSERQGFSGNTIYF.

CDR3 protein: CASSLGRRTGTYNSPLHF. The CDR3 DNA is TGTGCCAGCAGCTTAGGGAGGAGGACGGGAACCTATAATTCACCCCTCCACTTT. The chain uses TRBV11-3 and TRBJ1-6; D remains ambiguous. CDR1 and CDR2 (germline): SGHNT, YENEEA. V dropped 1 base and J dropped 2 bases, with 15 bases sitting between them. CDR3 length: 18 amino acids.

This clonotype was counted a few times. The J gene is TRBJ1-4, the V gene TRBV7-2; possible D gene TRBD1, 6 bases. Trimming shortened V by 3 bases and J by 4 bases, and 9 bases separated the two germline ends. The germline gives CDR1 SGHTA, CDR2 FQGNSA. This CDR3 has 14 residues. The chain's CDR3 is CASSLGHLNEKLFF. Written as DNA, the CDR3 is TGTGCCAGCAGCTTGGGACACCTTAATGAAAAACTGTTTTTT.

This clonotype was found a few times. The chain recombines TRBV5-5 with TRBJ2-6, with 7 bases that match TRBD1. Trimming removed 3 bases from V and 4 bases from J; junction bases left unmatched: 7. Germline CDR1 is SGHKS and CDR2 is YYEKEE (reference sequence). This CDR3 region has 16 residues. In DNA, the CDR3 is TGTGCCAGCAGCTACAGGGGACCCACGGGGGCCAACGTCCTGACTTTC. It translates to CASSYRGPTGANVLTF.

V is TRBV28 and J is TRBJ2-2; perhaps TRBD2 as D (6 bases). The V gene's germline CDR1 is MDHEN and CDR2 SYDVKM. CDR3 length: 16 residues. Trimming removed 6 bases at V and 2 bases at J, with 16 bases between. The CDR3 region has the DNA TGTGCCAGCAGCCGCGGGGTAAGGGGAAACACCGGGGAGCTGTTTTTT. It specifies CASSRGVRGNTGELFF.

In DNA form, the CDR3 reads TGTGCCAGCAGTTACTCTACCGTTCGCCGGGGGGAGCAGTACTTC. It encodes CASSYSTVRRGEQYF. This chain uses TRBV6-2 or TRBV6-3 with TRBJ2-7; possible D gene TRBD2, 6 bases. In germline, CDR1 is MNHEY, CDR2 SVGEGT. The CDR3 is 15 amino acids. The V and J ends lost 0 bases and 7 bases respectively, with 16 bases between them.

This clonotype appeared a few times. This sequence joins TRBV18 and TRBJ2-7; a possible D gene is TRBD1 (5 bases). This CDR3 contains 14 residues. Germline CDR1 and CDR2: KGHSH and LQKENI. Trimming took 2 bases from V and 4 from J, leaving 12 bases between them. The CDR3 DNA follows: TGTGCCAGCTCACCAGCTGGGGCCGGGTACGAGCAGTACTTC. It encodes CASSPAGAGYEQYF. Based on the CDR3 plus reference TRBV18 and TRBJ2-7, the full variable domain is NAGVMQNPRHLVRRRGQEARLRCSPMKGHSHVYWYRQLPEEGLKFMVYLQKENIIDESGMPKERFSAEFPKEGPSILRIQQVVRGDSAAYFCASSPAGAGYEQYFGPGTRLTVT.

The chain employs TRBV2 and TRBJ2-3; no definite D call. Germline V lookup: CDR1 SNHLY, CDR2 FYNNEI. The length of the CDR3 is 14 residues. V was trimmed by 7 bases and J by 2 bases, leaving 13 bases between them. Here the CDR3 reads CASILGRLTDTQYF. In DNA form, the CDR3 reads TGTGCCAGCATTCTCGGCCGACTCACAGATACGCAGTATTTT.

This clonotype was seen many times. This chain links TRBV29-1 with TRBJ1-2; D remains unclear. This CDR3 comprises 11 residues. Germline V CDR1 and CDR2: SQVTM, ANQGSEA. V was cut by 7 bases and J by 6 bases, with 12 bases left in between. CDR3 nucleotides: TGCAGCGCCGGAGAGGGTAATGGCTACACCTTC. Translation gives CSAGEGNGYTF.

This clonotype was seen a handful of times. J is TRBJ2-1 and V is TRBV18; TRBD2 agrees at 8 bases. V dropped 6 bases and J dropped 7; count of bases not matched to a gene: 14. This CDR3 spans 16 amino acids. The germline CDR1 and CDR2 sequences are KGHSH and LQKENI. The CDR3 sequence is CASSLISGVTTNEQFF. In DNA form, the CDR3 reads TGTGCCAGCTCCCTAATTAGCGGGGTCACGACGAATGAGCAGTTCTTC.

This clonotype was counted many times. The chain is built from TRBV19 and TRBJ2-2; 7 positions agree with TRBD2. The V gene end was trimmed by 6 bases and the J gene end by 0 bases; junction bases not matched to a gene: 4. Germline loops: CDR1 LNHDA, CDR2 SQIVND (reference sequence). The CDR3 is 15 amino acids. CDR3 sequence: CASRPGGTNTGELFF. In DNA, the CDR3 is TGTGCCAGTAGACCGGGGGGAACGAACACCGGGGAGCTGTTTTTT.

This clonotype showed up just a few times. V usage is TRBV20-1 and J usage is TRBJ2-1; 13 bases line up with TRBD2. Germline CDR1 is DFQATT and CDR2 is SNEGSKA (reference sequence). The CDR3 covers 15 residues. Trimming cost V 5 bases and J 6 bases; bases outside gene matches: 7. The CDR3 reads CSAPQTSGGFNEQFF. CDR3 nucleotide sequence: TGCAGTGCTCCCCAGACTAGCGGGGGGTTCAATGAGCAGTTCTTC.

This clonotype was seen many times. The V and J genes are TRBV2 and TRBJ1-6; no firm D call. Trimming removed 5 bases at V and 9 bases at J, with 14 bases between. The CDR3 is 14 amino acids. Per the germline V gene, CDR1 is SNHLY and CDR2 is FYNNEI. CDR3 region: CASSFGQAFSPLHF. The CDR3 nucleotides are TGTGCCAGCAGTTTCGGTCAGGCGTTTTCACCCCTCCACTTT.

J is TRBJ1-1 and V is TRBV12-5; D gene uncertain. Trimming removed 9 bases from V and 5 bases from J, with 22 bases in between. The CDR3 spans 15 residues. Germline values: CDR1 LGHNT, CDR2 FRNRAP. This CDR3 reads CARLLPDALGTEAFF. In DNA, the CDR3 is TGTGCTAGATTATTACCGGACGCCTTGGGTACTGAAGCTTTCTTT.

V usage is TRBV5-1 and J usage is TRBJ2-3, with 8 bases matching TRBD1. This CDR3 has 16 amino acids. Looked up from germline, CDR1 is SGHRS and CDR2 is YFSETQ. V lost 4 bases to trimming and J lost 1 base; unmatched junction nucleotides: 8. CDR3 sequence: CASSLGATGGTDTQYF. CDR3 nucleotide sequence: TGCGCCAGCAGCCTAGGAGCGACAGGGGGCACAGATACGCAGTATTTT. Supplemented by reference TRBV5-1 and TRBJ2-3, the full variable domain reads KAGVTQTPRYLIKTRGQQVTLSCSPISGHRSVSWYQQTPGQGLQFLFEYFSETQRNKGNFPGRFSGRQFSNSRSEMNVSTLELGDSALYLCASSLGATGGTDTQYFGPGTRLTVL.

This clonotype was counted at least ten times. The CDR3 DNA is TGCGCCAGCAGCTTCAGTGGCGGGGAGCTGTTTTTT. It is translated as CASSFSGGELFF. This chain joins TRBV5-1 and TRBJ2-2; D is unresolved. Per the germline V gene, CDR1 is SGHRS and CDR2 is YFSETQ. The V end lost 2 bases, the J end lost 7 bases, and 6 bases lay between the germline ends. The CDR3 extends over 12 amino acids.

V usage is TRBV7-9 and J usage is TRBJ2-7; 7 bases match TRBD1. CDR1 and CDR2 (germline): SEHNR, FQNEAQ (reference sequence). V trimming: 5 bases; J trimming: 7 bases; junction bases outside the gene matches: 8. CDR3 length: 13 residues. The DNA for the CDR3 is TGTGCCAGCAGCCGCACAGGGGTGGAAGAGCAGTACGTC. Protein product: CASSRTGVEEQYV.

This clonotype has a handful of counts. The chain joins TRBV18 to TRBJ2-5; D is unresolved. Germline V gene lookup returns CDR1 KGHSH and CDR2 LQKENI. The CDR3 length is 13 residues. The V gene lost 8 bases and the J gene lost 5 bases, with 15 bases spanning the gap. The DNA for the CDR3 is TGTGCCAGCAGAGCCACGATCATGGAGACCCAGTACTTC. Translated: CASRATIMETQYF.

This clonotype was counted ten times or more. The rearrangement uses TRBV12-5 and TRBJ2-5; a weak D match, TRBD2 (6 bases). CDR3 length equals 13 residues. Germline CDR1 LGHNT, CDR2 FRNRAP. V was cut by 1 base and J by 3 bases, with 6 bases left in between. This chain's CDR3 is CASGLGLEETQYF. CDR3 nucleotides: TGTGCTAGTGGTTTGGGACTAGAAGAGACCCAGTACTTC.